The 20 T cell receptor beta chains presented below share a single source sample, sequenced in a study of T cells in Graves' hyperthyroidism and ophthalmopathy. Amplification targeted TCR beta CDR3 regions from RNA transcripts. Researchers ran a first-round RT-PCR on the TCR CDR3 using the HTBI primer set. TCRdb fed the multiplex PCR reads into MiXCR, producing one record per CDR3 protein. Of about 510,000 distinct CDR3 sequences listed, 12% to 15% are singletons. Sequencing used blood. These receptors came from a woman in her thirties or forties with Graves' hyperthyroidism.

This clonotype has only a few counts. The chain combines TRBV9 with TRBJ2-7, with TRBD2 as a possible D gene (5 bases). The CDR3 loop spans 18 amino acids. The V and J ends lost 4 bases and 4 bases respectively, with 27 bases between them. CDR1 and CDR2 from the germline V gene are SGDLS and YYNGEE. CDR3 amino acids: CASSREGTVGGSPYEQYF. The CDR3, as DNA: TGTGCCAGCAGCAGAGAAGGAACCGTTGGAGGTTCTCCATACGAGCAGTACTTC. The whole variable domain, remainder taken from reference TRBV9 and TRBJ2-7, is DSGVTQTPKHLITATGQRVTLRCSPRSGDLSVYWYQQSLDQGLQFLIQYYNGEERAKGNILERFSAQQFPDLHSELNLSSLELGDSALYFCASSREGTVGGSPYEQYFGPGTRLTVT.

The V and J genes are TRBV4-2 and TRBJ2-3; D may be TRBD1 or TRBD2 (6 bases each). V shed 3 bases and J shed 5 bases, with 18 bases lying between them. Germline CDR1 is LGHNA and CDR2 is YNFKEQ. CDR3 length: 16 residues. The CDR3 is CASSQDRRKGGDTQYF. DNA for the CDR3: TGTGCCAGCAGCCAGGATAGAAGAAAGGGGGGAGATACGCAGTATTTT.

This clonotype came up many times. The gene calls are TRBV18 and TRBJ2-7, with 12 bases aligning to TRBD1. The CDR3 is 15 residues long. Trimming took 4 bases from V and 5 from J; bases not matched to a gene: 6. Looked up from germline, CDR1 is KGHSH and CDR2 is LQKENI. CDR3 nucleotides: TGTGCCAGCTCACATTCCGGGACAGGGGGCCACGAGCAGTACTTC. Its translation is CASSHSGTGGHEQYF.

This clonotype was seen a handful of times. This rearrangement joins TRBV9 to TRBJ2-1, with 10 bases aligning to TRBD1. The germline gives CDR1 SGDLS, CDR2 YYNGEE. The length of the CDR3 is 16 residues. V shed 4 bases, J shed 2 bases, and the junction held 6 bases outside the gene matches. Here the CDR3 reads CASSSRDRGPYNEQFF. The CDR3 DNA sequence: TGTGCCAGCAGCTCCCGGGACAGGGGACCCTACAATGAGCAGTTCTTC.

This clonotype was seen only a few times. The chain is built from TRBV7-3 and TRBJ2-1; tentatively, D is TRBD2 (6 bases). V was pared by 6 bases and J by 8 bases, with 17 bases between. The CDR3 sequence is 14 residues long. Germline CDR1 SGHTA, CDR2 FQGTGA. CDR3 sequence (DNA): TGTGCCAGCAGGGAGGGTGGTCTCTCGGATGAGCAGTTCTTC. It encodes CASREGGLSDEQFF.

This clonotype has a count of ten or more. The chain is built from TRBV7-9 and TRBJ2-1; D might be TRBD2 (6 bases). Germline CDR1 and CDR2: SEHNR and FQNEAQ (reference sequence). This CDR3 is built from 16 residues. The V gene lost 7 bases and the J gene lost 6 bases, with 22 bases spanning the gap. In nucleotides, the CDR3 is TGTGCCAGCACCCTAGGTGTGGGACTCAACACCAATGAGCAGTTCTTC. Translating it yields CASTLGVGLNTNEQFF.

Many counts were recorded for this clonotype. This chain joins TRBV20-1 and TRBJ2-1; D perhaps matches TRBD2 (5 bases). V lost 0 bases and J lost 7, with 13 bases in between. The CDR3 has 14 amino acids. Germline assignment: CDR1 DFQATT and CDR2 SNEGSKA (reference sequence). CDR3 sequence (DNA): TGCAGTGCTAGAGATCTGGACTCTTTTAATGAGCAGTTCTTC. It encodes CSARDLDSFNEQFF.

This clonotype has ten or more counts. V gene TRBV28 combines with J gene TRBJ2-7; perhaps TRBD1 as D (6 bases). The CDR3 loop spans 13 amino acids. V was shortened by 2 bases and J by 7 bases, with 12 bases between the two germline ends. Per germline, CDR1 MDHEN and CDR2 SYDVKM. The CDR3 here is CASSLGQPYEQYF. CDR3 coding DNA: TGTGCCAGCAGTTTAGGACAGCCTTATGAGCAGTACTTC. Drawing the rest from reference TRBV28 and TRBJ2-7, the complete variable domain is DVKVTQSSRYLVKRTGEKVFLECVQDMDHENMFWYRQDPGLGLRLIYFSYDVKMKEKGDIPEGYSVSREKKERFSLILESASTNQTSMYLCASSLGQPYEQYFGPGTRLTVT.

This clonotype came up many times. The chain uses TRBV6-2 or TRBV6-3 and TRBJ2-7; D uncertain. V lost 6 bases and J lost 5, with 14 bases in between. This CDR3 comprises 13 residues. Germline values: CDR1 MNHEY, CDR2 SVGEGT. CDR3 residues: CASSDSSRDEQYF. CDR3 coding DNA: TGTGCCAGCAGCGACTCTTCTCGAGACGAGCAGTACTTC.

This clonotype has a count of ten or more. The rearrangement links TRBV24-1 to TRBJ2-1; TRBD2 agrees at 8 bases. The CDR3 has 19 amino acids. From germline, CDR1 is KGHDR and CDR2 SFDVKD. Germline trimming cut 1 base from V and 0 bases from J; bases unmatched to any gene: 10. Written as DNA, the CDR3 is TGTGCCACCAGTGATTTTGTAGCGGGAAACTCAGCCTCCTACAATGAGCAGTTCTTC. Its protein is CATSDFVAGNSASYNEQFF.

With respect to this clonotype: A much bigger clone sits one base away, suggesting this may be a read error. The chain employs TRBV7-9 and TRBJ1-4, with 9 bases that match TRBD1. The CDR3 extends over 15 amino acids. The germline V gene encodes CDR1 SEHNR and CDR2 FQNEAQ (reference sequence). The CDR3 sequence: CASSLTGGKNGKLFF. The CDR3, as DNA: TGTGCCAGCAGCCTCACAGGGGGCAAAAATGGAAAACTGTTTTTT.

As regards this clonotype: The germline gene is not matched at one end of the junction; a read error may be the cause. This chain links TRBV7-7 with TRBJ2-5, with 10 bases that match TRBD1. This CDR3 is 15 amino acids long. Germline CDR1 and CDR2: SSHAT and FNYEAQ (reference sequence). The CDR3 protein is CASSSGQGFPETQYF. As DNA, the CDR3 is TGTGCTAGCAGCTCGGGACAGGGGTTTCCAGAGACCCAGTACTTC.

This clonotype showed up just a few times. The V call is TRBV6-2 or TRBV6-3, the J call TRBJ1-2, with a tentative D call TRBD1 (5 bases). V was clipped by 4 bases and J by 2 bases, with 17 bases between them. CDR1 and CDR2 from the germline V gene are MNHEY and SVGEGT. The CDR3 has 16 residues. CDR3 residues: CASSFGALGANYGYTF. CDR3 sequence (DNA): TGTGCCAGCAGTTTCGGGGCACTCGGGGCAAACTATGGCTACACCTTC.

Points on this clonotype: Mismatch with germline at one junction end may stem from a read error. The chain combines TRBV7-3 with TRBJ1-1, with 7 positions matching TRBD1. CDR1 SGHTA and CDR2 FQGTGA come from the germline V gene. This CDR3 region has 14 residues. The CDR3 sequence is CASSLTGVYTEASF. In DNA, the CDR3 is TGTGCCAGCAGCCTAACAGGGGTATACACTGAAGCTTCCTTT. Full variable domain (outside the CDR3, taken from reference TRBV7-3 and TRBJ1-1): GAGVSQTPSNKVTEKGKYVELRCDPISGHTALYWYRQSLGQGPEFLIYFQGTGAADDSGLPNDRFFAVRPEGSVSTLKIQRTERGDSAVYLCASSLTGVYTEASFGQGTRLTVV.

Many counts were recorded for this clonotype. The chain uses TRBV28 and TRBJ2-7; 9 nucleotides line up with TRBD2. The CDR3 length is 17 residues. Unmatched junction bases numbered 9, after V lost 1 base and J lost 2 bases. Per germline, CDR1 MDHEN and CDR2 SYDVKM. The CDR3 sequence is CASSLSPGVAGAYEQYF. In DNA, the CDR3 is TGTGCCAGCAGTTTATCCCCCGGAGTAGCGGGAGCCTACGAGCAGTACTTC. Together with reference TRBV28 and TRBJ2-7, the CDR3 gives the full variable domain: DVKVTQSSRYLVKRTGEKVFLECVQDMDHENMFWYRQDPGLGLRLIYFSYDVKMKEKGDIPEGYSVSREKKERFSLILESASTNQTSMYLCASSLSPGVAGAYEQYFGPGTRLTVT.

This clonotype has a handful of counts. This sequence joins TRBV7-9 and TRBJ1-1, with D perhaps TRBD1 (5 bases). The CDR3 has 16 residues. CDR1 is SEHNR, CDR2 FQNEAQ, per germline (reference sequence). The germline V and J ends were trimmed by 6 bases and 1 base, with 18 bases remaining between them. The CDR3 DNA reads TGTGCCAGCAGTTCCTTACATGGGGGACGGAACACTGAAGCTTTCTTT. Its protein product is CASSSLHGGRNTEAFF.

The chain has TRBV29-1 and TRBJ1-1, with 10 bases fitting TRBD1. The CDR3 consists of 14 residues. Trimming removed 6 bases from V and 5 bases from J; junction bases left unmatched: 9. The germline CDR1 and CDR2 sequences are SQVTM and ANQGSEA. The CDR3 here is CSVPPRTGGTEAFF. CDR3 DNA: TGCAGCGTCCCTCCCCGGACAGGGGGAACTGAAGCTTTCTTT.

This clonotype was detected only a few times. Here the CDR3 reads CASSQEGYGTEREQYF. The CDR3 nucleotides read TGCGCCAGCAGCCAAGAAGGTTACGGGACAGAACGCGAGCAGTACTTC. The chain recombines TRBV4-1 with TRBJ2-7; 7 bases line up with TRBD1. Per the germline V gene, CDR1 is MGHRA and CDR2 is YSYEKL. This CDR3 comprises 16 residues. V shed 0 bases and J 6 bases; nucleotides not matched to a gene: 11.

The chain carries TRBV19 and TRBJ2-3; tentatively, D is TRBD1 (6 bases). The CDR3 has 16 amino acids. V lost 3 bases and J lost 2, with 15 bases in between. Germline CDR1 is LNHDA and CDR2 is SQIVND (reference sequence). CDR3 protein: CASSIPRDIPTDTQYF. The CDR3 nucleotides are TGTGCCAGTAGTATTCCCCGGGACATCCCCACAGATACGCAGTATTTT.

This chain uses TRBV19 with TRBJ2-1; perhaps TRBD1 as D (5 bases). CDR3 length: 15 amino acids. V gave up 10 bases and J gave up 0 bases, with 16 bases separating them. Germline lookup yields CDR1 LNHDA and CDR2 SQIVND (reference sequence). DNA for the CDR3: TGTGCCACGAGTGGCAGGGTCCTCTCCTACAATGAGCAGTTCTTC. Residues: CATSGRVLSYNEQFF.